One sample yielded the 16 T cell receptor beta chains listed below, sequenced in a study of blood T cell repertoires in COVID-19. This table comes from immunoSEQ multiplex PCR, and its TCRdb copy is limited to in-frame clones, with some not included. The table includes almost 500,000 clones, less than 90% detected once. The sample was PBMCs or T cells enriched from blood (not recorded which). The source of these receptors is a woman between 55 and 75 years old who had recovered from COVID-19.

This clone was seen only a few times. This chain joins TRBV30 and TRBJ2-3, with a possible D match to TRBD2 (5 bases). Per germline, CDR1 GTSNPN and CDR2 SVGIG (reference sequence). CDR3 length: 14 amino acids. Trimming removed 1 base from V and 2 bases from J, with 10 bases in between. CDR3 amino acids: CAWSAASSTDTQYF. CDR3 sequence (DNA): TGTGCCTGGAGTGCGGCTAGCTCCACAGATACGCAGTATTTT.

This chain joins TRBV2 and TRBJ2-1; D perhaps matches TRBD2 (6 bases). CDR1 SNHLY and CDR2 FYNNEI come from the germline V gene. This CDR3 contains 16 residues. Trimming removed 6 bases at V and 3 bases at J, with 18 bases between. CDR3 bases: TGTGCCAGCAGCTCCCTCCCGGAGGGGCACTACAATGAGCAGTTCTTC. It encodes CASSSLPEGHYNEQFF.

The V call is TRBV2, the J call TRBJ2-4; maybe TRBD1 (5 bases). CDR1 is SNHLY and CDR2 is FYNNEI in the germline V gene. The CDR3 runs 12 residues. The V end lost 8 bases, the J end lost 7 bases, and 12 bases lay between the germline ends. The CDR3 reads CASARAANIQYF. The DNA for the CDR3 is TGTGCCAGCGCCAGGGCGGCGAACATTCAGTACTTC.

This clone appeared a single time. The CDR3 coding sequence is TGTGCCAGTAGTATAGAGCCAGGGAGACACAGGGGACATCAGCCCCAGCATTTT. This translates into CASSIEPGRHRGHQPQHF. The chain employs TRBV19 and TRBJ1-5, with 7 bases that match TRBD1. CDR1 and CDR2 (germline): LNHDA, SQIVND (reference sequence). J gave up 5 bases and V 0 bases, and 13 bases lay outside the gene matches. The CDR3 covers 18 residues.

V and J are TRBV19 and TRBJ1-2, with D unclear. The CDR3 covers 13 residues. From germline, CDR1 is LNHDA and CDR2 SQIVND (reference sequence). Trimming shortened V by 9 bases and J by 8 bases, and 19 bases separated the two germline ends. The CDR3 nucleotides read TGTGCCAGCAAACCCCGGGGTTTAGCGGGCTACACCTTC. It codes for CASKPRGLAGYTF. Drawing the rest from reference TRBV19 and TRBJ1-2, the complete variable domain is DGGITQSPKYLFRKEGQNVTLSCEQNLNHDAMYWYRQDPGQGLRLIYYSQIVNDFQKGDIAEGYSVSREKKESFPLTVTSAQKNPTAFYLCASKPRGLAGYTFGSGTRLTVV.

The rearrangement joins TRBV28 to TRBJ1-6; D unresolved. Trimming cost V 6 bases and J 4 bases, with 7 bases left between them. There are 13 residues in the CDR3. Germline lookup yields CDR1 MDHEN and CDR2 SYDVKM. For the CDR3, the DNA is TGTGCCAGCAGGGAGAGTTATAATTCACCCCTCCACTTT. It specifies CASRESYNSPLHF. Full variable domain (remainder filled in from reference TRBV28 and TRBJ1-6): DVKVTQSSRYLVKRTGEKVFLECVQDMDHENMFWYRQDPGLGLRLIYFSYDVKMKEKGDIPEGYSVSREKKERFSLILESASTNQTSMYLCASRESYNSPLHFGNGTRLTVT.

CDR3 bases: TGTGCCACCAGTGACCCGTCCCCAGGGGGAAAGGATGAGCAGTTCTTC. Translating gives CATSDPSPGGKDEQFF. The V call is TRBV24-1, the J call TRBJ2-1, with 7 bases fitting TRBD1. There are 16 residues in the CDR3. Germline CDR1 is KGHDR and CDR2 is SFDVKD. V dropped 4 bases and J dropped 8; count of bases not matched to a gene: 13.

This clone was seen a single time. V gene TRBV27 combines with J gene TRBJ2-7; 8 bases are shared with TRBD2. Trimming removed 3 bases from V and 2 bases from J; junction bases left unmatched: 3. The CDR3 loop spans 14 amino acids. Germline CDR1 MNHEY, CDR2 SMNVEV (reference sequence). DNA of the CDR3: TGTGCCAGCAGTTTGGGGACTAGTCCCTACGAGCAGTACTTC. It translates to CASSLGTSPYEQYF.

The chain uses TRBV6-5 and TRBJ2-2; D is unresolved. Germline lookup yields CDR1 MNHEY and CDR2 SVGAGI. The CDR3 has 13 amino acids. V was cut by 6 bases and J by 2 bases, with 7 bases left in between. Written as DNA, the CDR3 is TGTGCCAGCAGACTCATAAACACCGGGGAGCTGTTTTTT. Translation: CASRLINTGELFF.

CDR3: CASSTRGAGYGYTF. CDR3 DNA: TGTGCCAGCAGTACCAGGGGTGCCGGCTATGGCTACACCTTC. V usage is TRBV27 and J usage is TRBJ1-2, with D maybe TRBD1 (6 bases). CDR3 length equals 14 residues. CDR1 is MNHEY, CDR2 SMNVEV, per germline (reference sequence). The germline V and J ends were trimmed by 5 bases and 4 bases, with 14 bases remaining between them.

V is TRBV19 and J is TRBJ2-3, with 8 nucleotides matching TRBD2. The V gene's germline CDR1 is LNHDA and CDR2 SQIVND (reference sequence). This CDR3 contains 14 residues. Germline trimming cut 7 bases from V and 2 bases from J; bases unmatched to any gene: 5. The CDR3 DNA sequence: TGTGCCAGTAATCGGCGGGGGGACACAGATACGCAGTATTTT. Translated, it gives CASNRRGDTDTQYF.

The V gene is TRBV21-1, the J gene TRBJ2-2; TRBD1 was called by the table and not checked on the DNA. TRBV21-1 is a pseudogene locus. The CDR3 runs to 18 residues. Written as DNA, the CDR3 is TGTGCCAGCAGCTCTCGGACAGGGACGGGACTCATCACCGGGGAGCTGTTTTTT. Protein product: CASSSRTGTGLITGELFF.

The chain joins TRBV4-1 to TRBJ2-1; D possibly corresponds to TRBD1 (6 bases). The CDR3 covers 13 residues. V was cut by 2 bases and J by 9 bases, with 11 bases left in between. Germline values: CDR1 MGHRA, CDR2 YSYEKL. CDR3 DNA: TGCGCCAGCAGCCAATTGGGGGCGGGTGAGCAGTTCTTC. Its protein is CASSQLGAGEQFF.

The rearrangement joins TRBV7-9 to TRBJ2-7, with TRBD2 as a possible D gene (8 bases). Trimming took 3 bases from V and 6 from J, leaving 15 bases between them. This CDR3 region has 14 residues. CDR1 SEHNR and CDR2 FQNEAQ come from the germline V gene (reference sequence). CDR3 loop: CASSFGGDSFEQYF. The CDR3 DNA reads TGTGCCAGCAGCTTCGGGGGGGACAGTTTCGAGCAGTACTTC.

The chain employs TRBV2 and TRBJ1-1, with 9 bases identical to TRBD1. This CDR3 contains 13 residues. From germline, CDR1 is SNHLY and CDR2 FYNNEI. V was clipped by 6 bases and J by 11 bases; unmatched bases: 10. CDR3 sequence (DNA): TGTGCCAGCAGGCCGGGACAGGGTTCGGGGGCTTTCTTT. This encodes CASRPGQGSGAFF.

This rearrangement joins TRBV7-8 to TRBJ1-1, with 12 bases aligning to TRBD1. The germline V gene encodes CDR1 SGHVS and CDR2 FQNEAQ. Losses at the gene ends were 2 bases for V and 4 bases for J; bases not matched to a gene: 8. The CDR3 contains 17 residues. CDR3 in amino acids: CASSLTGTGGGSTEAFF. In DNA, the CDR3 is TGTGCCAGCAGCTTAACCGGGACAGGGGGCGGGAGCACTGAAGCTTTCTTT.